Below are 3 T cell receptor beta chains sequenced from a single sample in a study of blood T cells in healthy people across ages. Then a second PCR, running roughly 7 to 11 cycles, was carried out with a sample-barcoded 5' primer and a J-beta primer mix. TCRdb used MiXCR to reprocess the 5' RACE reads, holding one entry per CDR3 protein. This table has some 790,000 distinct CDR3 sequences, 29% appearing once. The sample was blood. The receptors come from a woman aged 80 or over in good health.

In its sample, this clonotype was seen a few times. The chain links TRBV3-1 to TRBJ1-5, with D unresolved. Germline lookup yields CDR1 LGHDT and CDR2 YNNKEL (reference sequence). This CDR3 is built from 15 residues. V was pared by 3 bases and J by 1 base, with 10 bases between. CDR3 residues: CASSQGSLSNQPQHF. As DNA, the CDR3 is TGTGCCAGCAGCCAGGGAAGTTTGAGCAATCAGCCCCAGCATTTT.

V is TRBV12-3 or TRBV12-4 and J is TRBJ2-7, with a tentative D call TRBD2 (7 bases). V was clipped by 3 bases and J by 6 bases, with 15 bases between them. The CDR3 sequence is 14 residues long. The CDR3 loop reads CASSLGGASIEQYF. For the CDR3, the DNA is TGTGCCAGCAGTTTGGGGGGGGCGAGCATCGAGCAGTACTTC.

This clonotype appeared once. The chain combines TRBV7-3 with TRBJ2-1; TRBD1 agrees at 7 bases. The CDR3 has 13 residues. The V and J ends lost 5 bases and 6 bases, in that order; junction bases with no gene match: 4. Germline assignment: CDR1 SGHTA and CDR2 FQGTGA. CDR3 amino acids: CASSRPGGNEQFF. As DNA, the CDR3 is TGTGCCAGCAGCCGCCCAGGGGGCAATGAGCAGTTCTTC.